This TCR beta chain was found in a study of immune characterization of retroperitoneal liposarcoma. By share of the sample, this clonotype is medium-sized. The V segment lost 6 bases and the J segment 7 bases; nucleotides outside the gene matches: 6. The germline V gene has CDR1 MNHNS and CDR2 SASEGT. The CDR3 covers 14 residues. TCRdb reanalysed the PCR reads using MiXCR and keeps one entry per CDR3 protein. This table holds some 4,100 distinct CDR3 sequences, approximately 29% found once. This receptor was identified in a female donor with retroperitoneal liposarcoma. Material: blood. The chain links TRBV6-1 to TRBJ2-1; 10 nucleotides agree with TRBD2. In nucleotides, the CDR3 is TGTGCCAGCAGCCCACCGGGACTAGCGAATGAGCAGTTCTTC. Protein: CASSPPGLANEQFF.